Each of the 13 T cell receptor beta chains below was sequenced from the same sample in a study of CD8 T cells in ankylosing spondylitis. From the 5' RACE reads, TCRdb called clonotypes with MiXCR, one entry per CDR3 protein. The data contain some 130,000 distinct CDR3 sequences, roughly 6.6% of them seen just once; the ten biggest clones take up roughly 12%. Sequenced: blood, either unsorted or a sorted T cell fraction (not recorded which). These receptors all stem from a female donor with ankylosing spondylitis or in good health (not recorded which).

This clonotype was observed at least ten times. The chain recombines TRBV20-1 with TRBJ2-2; TRBD2 matches at 10 bases. Germline V gives CDR1 DFQATT, CDR2 SNEGSKA (reference sequence). Losses at the gene ends were 3 bases for V and 4 bases for J; bases not matched to a gene: 5. This CDR3 contains 15 residues. DNA for the CDR3: TGCAGTGCTAGCTATAGCGGGGGGAGCACCGGGGAGCTGTTTTTT. This translates into CSASYSGGSTGELFF.

In its sample, this clonotype was seen many times. The rearrangement uses TRBV2 and TRBJ1-1; 10 bases match TRBD1. Per the germline V gene, CDR1 is SNHLY and CDR2 is FYNNEI. The CDR3 runs 14 residues. V lost 4 bases to trimming and J lost 11 bases; unmatched junction nucleotides: 10. The DNA of the CDR3 is TGTGCCAGCAGTGCCCGGACAGGGGGAAGTAGCGCTTTCTTT. This gives the protein CASSARTGGSSAFF.

The sample holds many counts of this clonotype. The chain employs TRBV4-2 and TRBJ1-4; 10 bases fit TRBD1. V lost 0 bases and J lost 7; bases outside the gene matches: 5. The CDR3 totals 16 residues. The germline V gene encodes CDR1 LGHNA and CDR2 YNFKEQ. The CDR3: CASSQDRDRGVEKLFF. CDR3 bases: TGTGCCAGCAGCCAAGACCGGGACAGGGGTGTTGAAAAACTGTTTTTT.

The rearrangement joins TRBV7-2 to TRBJ1-2; 8 nucleotides match TRBD1. The ends lost 5 bases at V and 4 bases at J; junction bases unmatched: 9. The CDR3 extends over 15 amino acids. Germline V gene data show CDR1 as SGHTA and CDR2 as FQGNSA. CDR3 nucleotide sequence: TGTGCCAGCAGCCAAGACGGACAGGGAATCTATGGCTACACCTTC. It specifies CASSQDGQGIYGYTF.

There are many counts of this clonotype. The chain is built from TRBV29-1 and TRBJ2-1, with 7 nucleotides matching TRBD2. Trimming at V came to 7 bases and at J to 3 bases, leaving 6 bases not matched to a gene. Germline loops: CDR1 SQVTM, CDR2 ANQGSEA. There are 13 residues in the CDR3. Here the CDR3 reads CSAQGTNYNEQFF. CDR3 sequence (DNA): TGCAGCGCCCAAGGGACTAACTACAATGAGCAGTTCTTC.

This clonotype was observed many times. The chain recombines TRBV3-1 with TRBJ1-1; D is perhaps TRBD1 (5 bases). The CDR3 consists of 15 residues. V lost 7 bases, J lost 1 base, and 16 bases lay in between. Germline loops: CDR1 LGHDT, CDR2 YNNKEL (reference sequence). This CDR3 reads CASTPVGRWNTEAFF. In nucleotides, the CDR3 is TGTGCCAGCACCCCGGTGGGACGCTGGAACACTGAAGCTTTCTTT.

This clonotype was seen many times. The chain employs TRBV5-1 and TRBJ1-2; 9 bases map to TRBD1. Losses at the gene ends were 0 bases for V and 8 bases for J; bases not matched to a gene: 2. The CDR3 runs 13 residues. Germline-derived CDR1 and CDR2 are SGHRS and YFSETQ. The CDR3 region is CASSLDRGQGYTF. The CDR3 DNA sequence: TGCGCCAGCAGCTTGGACAGGGGGCAAGGCTACACCTTC.

This clonotype was counted ten times or more. J is TRBJ1-4 and V is TRBV12-3 or TRBV12-4; TRBD1 agrees at 9 bases. Trimming cost V 4 bases and J 7 bases; bases outside gene matches: 7. CDR3 size: 15 residues. The CDR3 DNA is TGTGCCAGCAGTTCCTACAGGGGGCAAGGTGAAAAACTGTTTTTT. It yields the protein CASSSYRGQGEKLFF.

This clonotype was seen at least ten times. The V call is TRBV6-5, the J call TRBJ2-7; D may be TRBD1 or TRBD2 (6 bases each). This CDR3 is built from 14 residues. V lost 4 bases, J lost 6 bases, and 16 bases lay in between. The germline V gene encodes CDR1 MNHEY and CDR2 SVGAGI. The CDR3 sequence is CASSSWGARSEQYF. As DNA, the CDR3 is TGTGCCAGCAGTTCGTGGGGGGCGCGGTCCGAGCAGTACTTC.

This clonotype was observed at least ten times. The chain uses TRBV5-4 and TRBJ1-1; D is unresolved. CDR3 length: 13 amino acids. Between the trimmed V and J ends, which lost 4 bases and 2 bases, there was a span of 9 bases. Germline V lookup: CDR1 SGHNT, CDR2 YYREEE (reference sequence). The CDR3 DNA is TGTGCCAGCAGCCGTACAAGTAACACTGAAGCTTTCTTT. As protein: CASSRTSNTEAFF.

In this sample, this clonotype turned up a few times. This may be a read error: a much more frequent sequence differs by one nucleotide. The CDR3 sequence is CASSPRGFRGRSYEQYF. The CDR3 coding sequence is TGTGCCAGCAGTCCCCGGGGGTTTCGGGGCAGATCCTACGAGCAGTACTTC. The V gene is TRBV12-3 or TRBV12-4, the J gene TRBJ2-7; possibly TRBD2 for D (6 bases). V was trimmed by 5 bases and J by 1 base, leaving 21 bases between them. The CDR3 consists of 17 residues.

In its sample, this clonotype was seen a few times. CDR3 DNA sequence: TGTGCCAGCAGCTTCCGGGACAGGGCTCAGTACGAGCAGTACTTC. It encodes CASSFRDRAQYEQYF. V and J are TRBV7-8 and TRBJ2-7; 9 bases match TRBD1. The J segment lost 4 bases and the V segment lost 3 bases, leaving 7 bases of the junction unmatched. The CDR3 is 15 amino acids. Germline CDR1 reads SGHVS; CDR2 reads FQNEAQ.

The table lists this clonotype with many counts. This sequence joins TRBV5-5 and TRBJ2-5; D is uncertain. Germline CDR1 SGHKS, CDR2 YYEKEE (reference sequence). The CDR3 sequence is 15 residues long. V shed 3 bases and J shed 2 bases, with 14 bases lying between them. CDR3: CASSWSSGTQETQYF. The CDR3 DNA sequence: TGTGCCAGCAGCTGGAGCTCCGGAACACAAGAGACCCAGTACTTC.